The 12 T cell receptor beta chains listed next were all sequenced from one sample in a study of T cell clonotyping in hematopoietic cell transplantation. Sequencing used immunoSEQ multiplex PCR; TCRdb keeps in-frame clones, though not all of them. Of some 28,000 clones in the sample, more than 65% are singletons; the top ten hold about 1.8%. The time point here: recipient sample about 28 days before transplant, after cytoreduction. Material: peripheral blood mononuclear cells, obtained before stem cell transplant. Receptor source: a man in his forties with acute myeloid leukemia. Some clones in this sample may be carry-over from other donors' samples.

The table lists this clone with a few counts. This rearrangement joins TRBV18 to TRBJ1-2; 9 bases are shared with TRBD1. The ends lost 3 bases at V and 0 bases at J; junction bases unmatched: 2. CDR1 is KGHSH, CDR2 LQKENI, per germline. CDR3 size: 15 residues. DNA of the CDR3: TGTGCCAGCTCACCGGGACAGGGAGCTAACTATGGCTACACCTTC. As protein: CASSPGQGANYGYTF.

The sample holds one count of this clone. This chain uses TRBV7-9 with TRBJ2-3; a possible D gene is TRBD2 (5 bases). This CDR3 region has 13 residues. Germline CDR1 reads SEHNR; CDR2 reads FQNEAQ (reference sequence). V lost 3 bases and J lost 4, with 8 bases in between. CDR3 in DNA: TGTGCCAGCAGCTTGGAGGCAGCAGATACGCAGTATTTT. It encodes CASSLEAADTQYF.

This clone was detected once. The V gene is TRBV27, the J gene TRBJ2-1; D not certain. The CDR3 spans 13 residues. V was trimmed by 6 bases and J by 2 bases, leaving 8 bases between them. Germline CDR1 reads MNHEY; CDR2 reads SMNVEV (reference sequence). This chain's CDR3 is CASRGVPYNEQFF. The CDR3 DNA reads TGTGCCAGCAGAGGCGTTCCCTACAATGAGCAGTTCTTC.

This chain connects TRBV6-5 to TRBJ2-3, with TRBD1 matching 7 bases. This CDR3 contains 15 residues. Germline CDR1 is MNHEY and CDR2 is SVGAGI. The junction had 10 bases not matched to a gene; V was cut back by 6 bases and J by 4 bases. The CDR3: CASSETGVLADTQYF. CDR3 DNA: TGTGCCAGCAGCGAAACAGGGGTGTTGGCAGATACGCAGTATTTT.

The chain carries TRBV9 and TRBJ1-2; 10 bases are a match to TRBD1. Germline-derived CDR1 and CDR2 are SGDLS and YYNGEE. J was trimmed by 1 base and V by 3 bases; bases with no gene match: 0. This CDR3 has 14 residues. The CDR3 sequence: CASSGTGGNYGYTF. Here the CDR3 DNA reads TGTGCCAGCAGCGGGACAGGGGGTAACTATGGCTACACCTTC.

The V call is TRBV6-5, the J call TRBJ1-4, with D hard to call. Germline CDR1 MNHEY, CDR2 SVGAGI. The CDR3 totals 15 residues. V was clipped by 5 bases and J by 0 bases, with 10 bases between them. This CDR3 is CASSLAGTTNEKLFF. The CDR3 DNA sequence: TGTGCCAGCAGTCTCGCGGGCACAACTAATGAAAAACTGTTTTTT.

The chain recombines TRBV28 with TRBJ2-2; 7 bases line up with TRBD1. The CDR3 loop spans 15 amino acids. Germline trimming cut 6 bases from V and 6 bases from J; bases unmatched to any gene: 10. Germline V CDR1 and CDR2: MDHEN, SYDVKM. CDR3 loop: CASSRQGGLPGELFF. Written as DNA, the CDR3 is TGTGCCAGCAGCCGACAGGGTGGGTTACCCGGGGAGCTGTTTTTT. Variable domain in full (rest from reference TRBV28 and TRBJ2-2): DVKVTQSSRYLVKRTGEKVFLECVQDMDHENMFWYRQDPGLGLRLIYFSYDVKMKEKGDIPEGYSVSREKKERFSLILESASTNQTSMYLCASSRQGGLPGELFFGEGSRLTVL.

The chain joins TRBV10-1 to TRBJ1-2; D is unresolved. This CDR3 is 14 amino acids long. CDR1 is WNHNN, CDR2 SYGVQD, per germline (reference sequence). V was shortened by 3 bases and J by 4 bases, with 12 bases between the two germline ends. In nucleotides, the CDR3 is TGCGCCAGCAGTGATCGTTCACTAGGCTATGGCTACACCTTC. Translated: CASSDRSLGYGYTF.

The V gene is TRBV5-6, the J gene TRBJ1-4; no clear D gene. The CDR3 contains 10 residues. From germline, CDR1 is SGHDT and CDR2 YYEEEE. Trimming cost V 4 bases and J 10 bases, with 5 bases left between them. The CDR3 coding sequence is TGTGCCAGCAGCACGGGAAAACTGTTTTTT. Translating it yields CASSTGKLFF.

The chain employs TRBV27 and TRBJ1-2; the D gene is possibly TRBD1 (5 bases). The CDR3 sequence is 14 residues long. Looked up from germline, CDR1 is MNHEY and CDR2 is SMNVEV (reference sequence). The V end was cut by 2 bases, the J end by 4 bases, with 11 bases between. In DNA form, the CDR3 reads TGTGCCAGCAGTTTAAAGGGGTTGGGCTATGGCTACACCTTC. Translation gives CASSLKGLGYGYTF.

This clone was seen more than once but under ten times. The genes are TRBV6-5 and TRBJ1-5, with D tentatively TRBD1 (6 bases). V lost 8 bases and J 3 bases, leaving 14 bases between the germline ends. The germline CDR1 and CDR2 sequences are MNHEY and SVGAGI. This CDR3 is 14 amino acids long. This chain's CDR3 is CASSLRGYNQPQHF. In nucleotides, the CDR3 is TGTGCCAGCTCACTCAGGGGTTACAATCAGCCCCAGCATTTT.

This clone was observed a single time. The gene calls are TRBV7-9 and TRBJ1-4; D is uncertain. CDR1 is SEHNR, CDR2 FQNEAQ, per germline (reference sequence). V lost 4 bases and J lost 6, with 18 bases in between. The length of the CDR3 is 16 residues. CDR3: CASSSLEGLDYEKLFF. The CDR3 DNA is TGTGCCAGCAGCTCGTTAGAAGGACTGGACTATGAAAAACTGTTTTTT.